This entry lists 15 T cell receptor beta chains sequenced from one sample in a study of shared clonotypes between healthy human individuals (dated by TCRdb to the early 2020s). CD8 naive samples were CD45RO-negative cells positively selected for CCR7, giving a CD45RA+CCR7+ population that excluded TemRA cells. The library was generated by the immunoSEQ multiplex PCR assay. The table was pulled from immuneACCESS by TCRdb, which kept in-frame rearrangements only. Such tables lose some clones; where checked, under half of the loss comes from unresolved V genes, and the rest has no known cause. Present in this sample are about 800,000 clones, about 97% of which were seen just once. About 0.22% of the sample is held by the ten biggest clonotypes. The sample consisted of naive CD8+ T cells sorted from blood. The cell subset or site label on this specimen signifies: CD45RA+CCR7+. All receptors come from a man aged 25 to 40 in good health.

V usage is TRBV27 and J usage is TRBJ2-1; TRBD2 aligns across 7 bases. With 7 bases clipped from V and 5 bases from J, the junction kept 8 bases outside the gene matches. Germline loops: CDR1 MNHEY, CDR2 SMNVEV (reference sequence). The CDR3 contains 14 residues. DNA of the CDR3: TGTGCCAGCACCCCCATAGCGGGTCACAATGAGCAGTTCTTC. Translation: CASTPIAGHNEQFF.

The V call is TRBV27, the J call TRBJ1-5; no definite D call. CDR3 length equals 12 residues. V was shortened by 8 bases and J by 2 bases, with 7 bases between the two germline ends. Germline V gene data show CDR1 as MNHEY and CDR2 as SMNVEV (reference sequence). The CDR3 is CASGVGNQPQHF. CDR3 in DNA: TGTGCCAGCGGGGTGGGCAATCAGCCCCAGCATTTT.

The chain couples TRBV27 to TRBJ2-7; 12 nucleotides line up with TRBD2. CDR3 size: 13 residues. CDR1 and CDR2 (germline): MNHEY, SMNVEV (reference sequence). The J segment lost 2 bases and the V segment lost 9 bases, leaving 2 bases of the junction unmatched. As DNA, the CDR3 is TGTGCCAGTGGACTAGCGGGGACCTACGAGCAGTACTTC. Translated: CASGLAGTYEQYF.

The V gene is TRBV5-4, the J gene TRBJ1-3; 8 bases line up with TRBD1. Germline V CDR1 and CDR2: SGHNT, YYREEE (reference sequence). CDR3 length equals 16 residues. J lost 0 bases, V lost 4 bases, and 6 bases had no gene match. CDR3 sequence reads: CASSTRQGISGNTIYF. In DNA form, the CDR3 reads TGTGCCAGCAGCACCAGACAGGGGATCTCTGGAAACACCATATATTTT.

The chain uses TRBV27 and TRBJ1-1; 10 bases match TRBD1. Germline CDR1 MNHEY, CDR2 SMNVEV (reference sequence). The CDR3 covers 14 residues. V shed 3 bases and J 6 bases; nucleotides not matched to a gene: 4. The chain's CDR3 is CASSLTGGFSEAFF. The CDR3 DNA reads as TGTGCCAGCAGTTTGACAGGGGGCTTCTCTGAAGCTTTCTTT.

This chain links TRBV29-1 with TRBJ2-7, with D possibly being TRBD1 or TRBD2 (6 bases each). The V gene's germline CDR1 is SQVTM and CDR2 ANQGSEA. The CDR3 contains 13 residues. V was clipped by 5 bases and J by 4 bases, with 15 bases between them. CDR3 residues: CSVLRSGAYEQYF. The DNA of the CDR3 is TGCAGCGTTCTGAGGTCGGGGGCTTACGAGCAGTACTTC.

The V and J genes are TRBV27 and TRBJ1-5; TRBD1 matches at 7 bases. The CDR3 spans 14 residues. Germline V gene lookup returns CDR1 MNHEY and CDR2 SMNVEV (reference sequence). V lost 4 bases, J lost 6 bases, and 6 bases stayed unmatched. CDR3 region: CASSYQGVVQPQHF. The CDR3 bases are TGTGCCAGCAGTTATCAGGGGGTGGTTCAGCCCCAGCATTTT.

The chain employs TRBV14 and TRBJ1-1; 9 positions match TRBD1. Germline trimming cut 3 bases from V and 4 bases from J; bases unmatched to any gene: 0. CDR3 length equals 13 residues. Germline V lookup: CDR1 SGHDN, CDR2 FVKESK. The CDR3 sequence: CASSQTGGTEAFF. The CDR3 DNA reads TGTGCCAGCAGCCAGACAGGGGGCACTGAAGCTTTCTTT.

The V and J genes are TRBV6-5 and TRBJ2-7; possible D gene TRBD1, 6 bases. Looked up from germline, CDR1 is MNHEY and CDR2 is SVGAGI. The V gene lost 6 bases and the J gene lost 2 bases, with 17 bases spanning the gap. This CDR3 has 15 residues. CDR3 loop: CASSYVGAGTYEQYF. CDR3 nucleotide sequence: TGTGCCAGCAGCTACGTGGGGGCTGGGACCTACGAGCAGTACTTC.

CDR3 sequence (DNA): TGTGCCAGCAGCCAAGCCAGGAACTACGAGCAGTACTTC. It is translated as CASSQARNYEQYF. The V gene is TRBV4-2, the J gene TRBJ2-7, with D hard to call. Germline V gene sequence: CDR1 LGHNA, CDR2 YNFKEQ. There are 13 residues in the CDR3. The V end lost 1 base, the J end lost 3 bases, and 7 bases lay between the germline ends.

V usage is TRBV11-2 and J usage is TRBJ2-5; D is undetermined. V was pared by 8 bases and J by 0 bases, with 10 bases between. The germline V gene has CDR1 SGHAT and CDR2 FQNNGV. The CDR3 is 13 residues long. The CDR3 coding sequence is TGTGCCAGCCGTCAAGACTACCAAGAGACCCAGTACTTC. The encoded protein is CASRQDYQETQYF.

With respect to this clone: The sample carries other DNA sequences with the same CDR3. The chain uses TRBV9 and TRBJ2-2, with D maybe TRBD2 (5 bases). Per the germline V gene, CDR1 is SGDLS and CDR2 is YYNGEE. There are 12 residues in the CDR3. V was pared by 2 bases and J by 7 bases, with 6 bases between. CDR3 in DNA: TGTGCCAGCAGCGTGGGGAGCGGGGAGCTGTTTTTT. It codes for CASSVGSGELFF.

The chain has TRBV27 and TRBJ2-7, with D perhaps matching TRBD1 or TRBD2 (7 bases each). CDR1 is MNHEY, CDR2 SMNVEV, per germline (reference sequence). This CDR3 region has 15 residues. The ends were cut back, 6 bases at V and 3 bases at J, with 18 bases in the middle. The CDR3, as DNA: TGTGCCAGCAGCCCCAGGGGGGGGTTGAGCTACGAGCAGTACTTC. Translating gives CASSPRGGLSYEQYF.

The genes are TRBV4-1 and TRBJ2-1, with a tentative D call TRBD2 (6 bases). V shed 4 bases and J shed 8 bases, with 15 bases lying between them. The CDR3 is made up of 14 amino acids. CDR1 is MGHRA and CDR2 is YSYEKL in the germline V gene. The CDR3 sequence: CASSRSAGRDEQFF. CDR3 coding DNA: TGCGCCAGCAGCCGGTCAGCGGGCCGCGATGAGCAGTTCTTC.

This clone was recorded only once. This rearrangement joins TRBV7-2 to TRBJ2-1; 10 bases agree with TRBD2. The CDR3 is 18 amino acids. Germline V gene lookup returns CDR1 SGHTA and CDR2 FQGNSA. The J segment lost 3 bases and the V segment lost 8 bases, leaving 16 bases of the junction unmatched. CDR3 sequence reads: CASRSASGSAGFYNEQFF. DNA of the CDR3: TGTGCCAGCCGCAGTGCTAGCGGGAGCGCCGGGTTCTACAATGAGCAGTTCTTC.